Included here is one T cell receptor beta chain sequence, with context. Its antigen remains unidentified. One junction end does not reproduce the germline sequence, and a read error may be involved. CDR3 length: 11 residues. Germline CDR1 is SGHTA and CDR2 is FQGNSA. The entry originates in a study of glioma-infiltrating T cells. Findings and limits, study-wide: Above-expected tissue-blood divergence occurred in all gliomas, most in low-grade ones. A blood CDR3 motif signature was depleted in highly divergent patients.

Amplification of TCR alpha and beta CDR3 regions from RNA used iRepertoire nested multiplex PCR. For one-step reverse transcription and amplification, about 85-400 ng of tissue mRNA or PBMC total RNA was used. TCRdb analysed the multiplex PCR reads with MiXCR anew, one entry per CDR3 protein. Counted here are a few hundred thousand distinct CDR3 sequences, 35% to 45% occurring once; the ten biggest clones make up approximately 12%. The rearrangement joins TRBV7-2 to TRBJ1-2; no reliable D call. The sequencing input was glioma tissue, nonneoplastic brain tissue, or PBMCs (not recorded which). The TCR was taken from a human donor with low-grade glioma or glioblastoma, undergoing nonglioma brain surgery, or in good health (not recorded which). The CDR3: CASGLLGGYTF. The DNA of the CDR3 is TGTGCCAGCGGCTTATTGGGGGGCTACACCTTC.